This T cell receptor beta chain was recovered during a study of beta chain features in type 1 diabetes (dated by TCRdb to 2017 to 2018). With respect to the entire study: Patients and healthy donors did not differ in mean age, gender distribution, total cell number or subset yield. Across all samples, almost 110 million sorted cells were examined, and cell number per subset correlated strongly with RNA yield. The study compared TCRB repertoires of sorted circulating CD4+ T cell subsets between recently diagnosed type 1 diabetes patients and matched healthy donors. Regulatory and stem cell-like memory subsets were isolated from only 8 patients and about eight healthy donors, whereas naive and central memory subsets came from all 30 or so donors.

As concerns this clone: The specificity of this receptor is unknown. Within one base of it there is no much larger clone, and no base qualities were kept. Other DNA sequences in the same sample also yield this CDR3.

Results the study describes overall, beyond this receptor: Only small numbers of individuals were included in the HLA sub-analyses, which left unresolved whether HLA type had any influence on TCRB rearrangement. Naive, central memory and regulatory TCRB repertoires appeared more similar among patients than among healthy donors. Shorter templates might be favored by PCR, yet because patient and control samples were amplified and corrected together, any such skew would affect both groups equally. At VDJ recombination sites, type 1 diabetes patients had fewer insertions and more deleted nucleotides, which implies abnormalities in thymic rearrangement. Type 1 diabetes patients showed a moderate but significant shortening of TCRB CDR3 length in all four CD4+ subsets. Because cDNA rather than genomic DNA was sequenced, highly expressing activated cells could have been over-represented, although no difference in activation and CD3 levels was found between groups.

The High Capacity cDNA Reverse Transcription Kit was used to reverse transcribe all of the isolated RNA, meaning that expressed TCRB transcripts were what got sequenced. Deep immunoSEQ sequencing was applied to naive, central memory and regulatory T cell samples, giving an average of around 3.8 million total reads per sample. After sorted cells were lysed in RLT buffer, RNA was extracted with DNase-treated RNeasy Micro or Mini kits, with the choice depending on cell number. Each cell subset was processed on its own to prevent cross-contamination, while patient and healthy donor samples were processed together. Using the immunoSEQ multiplex PCR, TCRB sequences were amplified from cDNA into 87-bp fragments spanning the CDR3 region. Sequencing of the amplicons was done on the Illumina HiSeq platform. The original methods were these. PCR bias was corrected computationally using synthetic template baselines, and reads within Hamming distance 2 were collapsed, with unmergeable singletons discarded. By aligning reads against IMGT, V, D and J genes, CDR3 length, and insertions or deletions at six rearrangement sites were assigned. Within each subset, clonotype counts were normalized to the number of sorted cells before true diversity and Gini coefficients were calculated with the tcR R package. The overlap coefficient, calculated on TCRB nucleotide sequences, was used to measure repertoire sharing. The source is immuneACCESS, and TCRdb retained only in-frame sequences with V and J called. Part of the clones is not carried over; for the studies checked, unresolved V genes explain less than half of this, and the remainder is unexplained. The V and J calls and clone size are taken from that table; D and trimming were inferred from the DNA. The sample table holds some 200,000 clones, of which roughly a tenth were seen once. 1% to 1.5% of the sample rests with the top ten.

Each donor gave one peripheral blood draw, roughly 110 mL on average, collected into heparinised tubes. A BD FACSAria II and a panel including CD45RO, CCR7, CD25, CD127, CD95 and CD27 were used to sort naive, central memory, regulatory and stem cell-like memory CD4+ T cells. All sorted populations exceeded 95% purity. PBMCs were separated immediately by Lymphoprep density gradient centrifugation and were stained directly, without being cultured. So that batch effects would be minimized, each experiment stained and sorted samples in pairs, pairing one healthy donor with one patient. The sample taken for sequencing was central memory CD4+ T cells from blood. The receptor was isolated from a man aged 18 to 30 in good health.

The nucleotide sequence is TGTGCCAGCAGCTGGACCTCCTACGAGCAGTACTTC. This translates into CASSWTSYEQYF. This sequence uses TRBV7-9 and TRBJ2-7, with the D gene too uncertain to name. Measured from the cysteine to the phenylalanine, the CDR3 is 12 residues long. The only DNA kept is the CDR3, 36 bases in frame from the first base. V sheds 4 bases and J sheds 0 bases, leaving 4 bases between their ends. CDR1 and CDR2 are read off the germline V gene (reference sequence) as SEHNR and FQNEAQ.